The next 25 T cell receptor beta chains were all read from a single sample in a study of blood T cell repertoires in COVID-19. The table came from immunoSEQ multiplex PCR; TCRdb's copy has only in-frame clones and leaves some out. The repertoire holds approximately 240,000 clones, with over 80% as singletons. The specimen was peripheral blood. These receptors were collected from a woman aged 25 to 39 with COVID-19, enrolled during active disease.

The CDR3 sequence: CASSAQGAGNQPQHF. CDR3 nucleotide sequence: TGTGCCAGCAGTGCACAGGGGGCTGGCAATCAGCCCCAGCATTTT. V usage is TRBV7-9 and J usage is TRBJ1-5; 9 nucleotides align to TRBD1. Germline V CDR1 and CDR2: SEHNR, FQNEAQ (reference sequence). J was trimmed by 2 bases and V by 6 bases; bases with no gene match: 5. CDR3 length equals 15 residues.

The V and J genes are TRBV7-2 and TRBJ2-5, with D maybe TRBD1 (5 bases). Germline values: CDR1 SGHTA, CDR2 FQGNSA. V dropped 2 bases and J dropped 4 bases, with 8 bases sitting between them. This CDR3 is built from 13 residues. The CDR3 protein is CASSLSQAETQYF. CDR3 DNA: TGTGCCAGCAGCTTATCACAGGCAGAGACCCAGTACTTC.

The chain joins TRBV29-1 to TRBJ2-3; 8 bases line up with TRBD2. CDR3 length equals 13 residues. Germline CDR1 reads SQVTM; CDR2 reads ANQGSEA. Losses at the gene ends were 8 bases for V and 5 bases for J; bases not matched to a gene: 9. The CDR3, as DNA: TGCAGCACCGGACTTGCGGGAGGAGATACGCAGTATTTT. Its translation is CSTGLAGGDTQYF.

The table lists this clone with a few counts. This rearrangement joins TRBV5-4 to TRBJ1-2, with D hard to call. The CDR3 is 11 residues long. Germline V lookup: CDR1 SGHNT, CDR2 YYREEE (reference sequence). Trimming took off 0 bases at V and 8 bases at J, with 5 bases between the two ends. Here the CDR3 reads CASSLDGGYTF. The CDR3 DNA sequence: TGTGCCAGCAGCTTGGACGGGGGCTACACCTTC.

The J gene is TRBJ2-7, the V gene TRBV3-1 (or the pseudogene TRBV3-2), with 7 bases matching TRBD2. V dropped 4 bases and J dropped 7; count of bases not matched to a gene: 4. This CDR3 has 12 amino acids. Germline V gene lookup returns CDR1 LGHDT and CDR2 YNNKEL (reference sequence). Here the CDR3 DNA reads TGTGCCAGCAGCCCCCTGGGGGGGGAGCAGTACTTC. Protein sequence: CASSPLGGEQYF.

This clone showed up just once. CDR3 nucleotides: TGTGCTCAGCGTCGGAACGAGCAGTACTTC. Protein sequence: CAQRRNEQYF. V is TRBV24-1 and J is TRBJ2-7; no definite D call. Germline CDR1 is KGHDR and CDR2 is SFDVKD. The CDR3 contains 10 residues.

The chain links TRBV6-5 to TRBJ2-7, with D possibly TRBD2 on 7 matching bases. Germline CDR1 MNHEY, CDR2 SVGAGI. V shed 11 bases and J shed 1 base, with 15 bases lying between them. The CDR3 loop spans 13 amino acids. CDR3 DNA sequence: TGTGCCTGTCAACGGGGGGCTTCCTACGAGCAGTACTTC. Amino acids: CACQRGASYEQYF.

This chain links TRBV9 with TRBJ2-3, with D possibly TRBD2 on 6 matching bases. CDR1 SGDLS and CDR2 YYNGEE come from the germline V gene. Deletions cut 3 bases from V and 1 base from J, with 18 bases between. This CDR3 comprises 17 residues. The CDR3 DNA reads TGTGCCAGCAGCGCCCCCCTGGGCGGAGGGGGCACAGATACGCAGTATTTT. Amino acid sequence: CASSAPLGGGGTDTQYF.

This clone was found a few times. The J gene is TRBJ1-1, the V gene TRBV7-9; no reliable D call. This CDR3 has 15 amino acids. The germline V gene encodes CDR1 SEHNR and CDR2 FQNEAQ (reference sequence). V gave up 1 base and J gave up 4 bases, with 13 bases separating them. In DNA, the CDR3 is TGTGCCAGCAGCTTAGATCTTCCGTGGAGCACTGAAGCTTTCTTT. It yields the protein CASSLDLPWSTEAFF.

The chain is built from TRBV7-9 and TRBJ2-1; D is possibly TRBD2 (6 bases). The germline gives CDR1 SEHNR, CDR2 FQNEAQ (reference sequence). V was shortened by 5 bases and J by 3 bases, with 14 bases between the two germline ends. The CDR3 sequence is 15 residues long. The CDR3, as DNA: TGTGCCAGCAGCCAGATGGGGCGGGACTACAATGAGCAGTTCTTC. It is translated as CASSQMGRDYNEQFF.

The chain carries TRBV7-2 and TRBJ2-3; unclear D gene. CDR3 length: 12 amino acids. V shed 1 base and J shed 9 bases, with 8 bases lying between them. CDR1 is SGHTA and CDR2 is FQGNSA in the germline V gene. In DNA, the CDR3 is TGTGCCAGCAGCTTAGATCGAGGCACGCAGTATTTT. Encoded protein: CASSLDRGTQYF.

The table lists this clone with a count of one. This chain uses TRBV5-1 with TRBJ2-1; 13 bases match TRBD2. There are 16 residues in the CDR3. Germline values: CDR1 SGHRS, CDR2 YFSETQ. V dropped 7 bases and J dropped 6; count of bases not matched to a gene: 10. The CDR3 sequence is CASGTLTSGRFNEQFF. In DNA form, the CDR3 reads TGCGCCAGCGGCACGCTGACTAGCGGGAGGTTCAATGAGCAGTTCTTC.

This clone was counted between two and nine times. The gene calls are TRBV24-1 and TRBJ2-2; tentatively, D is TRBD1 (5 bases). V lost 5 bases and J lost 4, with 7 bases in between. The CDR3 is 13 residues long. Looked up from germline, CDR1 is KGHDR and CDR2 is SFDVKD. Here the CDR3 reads CATSGRATGELFF. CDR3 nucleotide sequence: TGTGCCACCAGTGGCAGGGCCACCGGGGAGCTGTTTTTT.

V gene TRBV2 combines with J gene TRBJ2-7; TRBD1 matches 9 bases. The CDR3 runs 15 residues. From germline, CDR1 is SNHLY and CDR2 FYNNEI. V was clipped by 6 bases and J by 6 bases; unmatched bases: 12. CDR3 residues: CASRPGTGWRREQYF. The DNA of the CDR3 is TGTGCCAGCAGACCCGGGACAGGGTGGCGGCGCGAGCAGTACTTC.

The DNA of the CDR3 is TGTGCCAGCAGCTTATTGAGCTCAACTAATGAAAAACTGTTTTTT. It encodes CASSLLSSTNEKLFF. V gene TRBV7-6 combines with J gene TRBJ1-4; no clear D. The CDR3 runs to 15 residues. Deletions cut 2 bases from V and 0 bases from J, with 7 bases between. Germline V gene data show CDR1 as SGHVS and CDR2 as FNYEAQ.

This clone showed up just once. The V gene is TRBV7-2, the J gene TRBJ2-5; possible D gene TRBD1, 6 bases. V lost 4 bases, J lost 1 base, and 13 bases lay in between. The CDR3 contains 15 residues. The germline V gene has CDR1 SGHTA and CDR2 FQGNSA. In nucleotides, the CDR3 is TGTGCCAGCAGCTCACGTTACAGGGCCCAAGAGACCCAGTACTTC. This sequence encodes CASSSRYRAQETQYF.

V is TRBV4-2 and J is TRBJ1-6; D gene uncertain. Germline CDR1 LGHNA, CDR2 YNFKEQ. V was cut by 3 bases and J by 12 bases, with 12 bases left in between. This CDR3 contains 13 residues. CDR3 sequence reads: CASSQDFELPLHF. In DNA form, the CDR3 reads TGTGCCAGCAGCCAGGACTTCGAATTACCCCTCCACTTT.

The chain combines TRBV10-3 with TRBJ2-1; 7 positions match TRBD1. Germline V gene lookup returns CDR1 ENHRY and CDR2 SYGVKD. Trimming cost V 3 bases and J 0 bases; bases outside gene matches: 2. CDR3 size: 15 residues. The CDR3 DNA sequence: TGTGCCATCAGTGACTCAGGGGGCTCCTACAATGAGCAGTTCTTC. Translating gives CAISDSGGSYNEQFF.

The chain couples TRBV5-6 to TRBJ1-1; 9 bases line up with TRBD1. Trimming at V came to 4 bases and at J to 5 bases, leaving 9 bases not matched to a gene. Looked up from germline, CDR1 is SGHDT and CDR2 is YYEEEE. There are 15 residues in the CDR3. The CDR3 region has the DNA TGTGCCAGCAGCGCACCACAGGGGGCCGGGACTGAAGCTTTCTTT. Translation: CASSAPQGAGTEAFF.

CDR3 sequence (DNA): TGTGCCAGCAGCCAAGCCGGGATGAACACTGAAGCTTTCTTT. Translation: CASSQAGMNTEAFF. This chain uses TRBV3-1 (or the pseudogene TRBV3-2) with TRBJ1-1; D gene unclear. The CDR3 is made up of 14 amino acids. V lost 1 base and J lost 0, with 6 bases in between. Germline assignment: CDR1 LGHDT and CDR2 YNNKEL (reference sequence).

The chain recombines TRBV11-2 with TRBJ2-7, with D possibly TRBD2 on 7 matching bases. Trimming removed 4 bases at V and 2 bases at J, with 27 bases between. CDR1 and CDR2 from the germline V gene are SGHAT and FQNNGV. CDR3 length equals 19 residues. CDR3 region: CASSSLGAGAADPAYEQYF. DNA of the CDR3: TGTGCCAGCAGCTCGCTGGGGGCGGGGGCCGCGGATCCTGCCTACGAGCAGTACTTC.

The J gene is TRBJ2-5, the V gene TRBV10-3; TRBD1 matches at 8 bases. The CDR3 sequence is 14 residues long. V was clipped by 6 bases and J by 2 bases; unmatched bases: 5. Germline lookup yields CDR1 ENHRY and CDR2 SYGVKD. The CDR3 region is CAISPRTGQETQYF. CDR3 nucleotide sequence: TGTGCCATCAGCCCCAGGACAGGGCAAGAGACCCAGTACTTC.

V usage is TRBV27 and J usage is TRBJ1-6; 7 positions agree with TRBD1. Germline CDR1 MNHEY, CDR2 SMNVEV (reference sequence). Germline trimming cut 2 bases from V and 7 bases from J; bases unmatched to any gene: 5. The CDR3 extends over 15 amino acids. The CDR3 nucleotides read TGTGCCAGCAGTTTAGAAGGGGGCGTGAATTCACCCCTCCACTTT. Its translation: CASSLEGGVNSPLHF.

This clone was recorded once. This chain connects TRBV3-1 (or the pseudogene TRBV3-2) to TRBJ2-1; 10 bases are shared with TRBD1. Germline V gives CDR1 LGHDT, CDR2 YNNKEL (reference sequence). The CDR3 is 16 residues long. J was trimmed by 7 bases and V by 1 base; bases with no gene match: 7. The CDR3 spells CASSQGEGQGRNEQFF. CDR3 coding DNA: TGTGCCAGCAGCCAAGGGGAGGGACAGGGGAGAAATGAGCAGTTCTTC.

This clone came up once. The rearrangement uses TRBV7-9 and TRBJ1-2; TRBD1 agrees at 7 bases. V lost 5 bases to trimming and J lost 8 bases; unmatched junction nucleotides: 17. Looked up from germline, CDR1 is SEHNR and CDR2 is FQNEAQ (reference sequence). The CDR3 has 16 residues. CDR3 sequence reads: CASSRQGGTLNGGYTF. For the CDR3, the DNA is TGTGCCAGCAGCCGCCAGGGGGGTACCCTCAATGGAGGCTACACCTTC.